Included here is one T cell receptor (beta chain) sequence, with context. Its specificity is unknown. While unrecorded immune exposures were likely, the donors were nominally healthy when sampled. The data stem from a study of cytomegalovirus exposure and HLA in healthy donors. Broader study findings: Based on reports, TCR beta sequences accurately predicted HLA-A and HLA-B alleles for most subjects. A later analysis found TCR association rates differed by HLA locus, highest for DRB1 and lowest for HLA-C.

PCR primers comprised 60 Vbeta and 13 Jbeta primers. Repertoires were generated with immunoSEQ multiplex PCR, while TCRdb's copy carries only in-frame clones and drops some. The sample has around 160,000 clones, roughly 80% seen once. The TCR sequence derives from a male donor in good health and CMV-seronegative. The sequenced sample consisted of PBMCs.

The CDR3 here is CASSLARLAGFQETQYF. The CDR3 DNA sequence: TGTGCCAGCAGCTTAGCGCGGCTAGCGGGTTTCCAAGAGACCCAGTACTTC. J is TRBJ2-5 and V is TRBV7-2; TRBD2 matches 8 bases. Per the germline V gene, CDR1 is SGHTA and CDR2 is FQGNSA. The CDR3 contains 17 residues. V dropped 0 bases and J dropped 1; count of bases not matched to a gene: 7.